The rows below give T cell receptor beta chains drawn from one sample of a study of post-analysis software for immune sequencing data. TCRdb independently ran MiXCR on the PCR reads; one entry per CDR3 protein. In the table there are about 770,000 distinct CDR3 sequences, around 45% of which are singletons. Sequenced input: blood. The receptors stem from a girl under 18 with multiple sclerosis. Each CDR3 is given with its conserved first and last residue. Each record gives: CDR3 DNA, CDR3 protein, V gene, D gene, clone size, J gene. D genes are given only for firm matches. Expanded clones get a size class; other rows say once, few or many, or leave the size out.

TGCAGTGCTCCACGACTAGCGACCCTCCACAATGAGCAGTTCTTC	CSAPRLATLHNEQFF	TRBV20-1	TRBD2	-	TRBJ2-1
TGTGCCAGCAGCCCGACGGACAGGGGTTACTACACCTTC	CASSPTDRGYYTF	TRBV7-9	TRBD1	once	TRBJ1-2
TGTGCCAGCAGCCCCGGAACCAACAGCAATCAGCCCCAGCATTTT	CASSPGTNSNQPQHF	TRBV6-5	-	few	TRBJ1-5
TGTGCCATCAGTGCCGACAGCACCTACGAGCAGTACTTC	CAISADSTYEQYF	TRBV10-3	-	few	TRBJ2-7
TGTGCCATCAGTGAAGCTCGAGATGAAAAACTGTTTTTT	CAISEARDEKLFF	TRBV10-3	-	-	TRBJ1-4
TGTGCCAGCAGACACAGGACAGCCCCGACTGAAGCTTTCTTT	CASRHRTAPTEAFF	TRBV6-2/TRBV6-3	-	-	TRBJ1-1
TGCAGTGCTCAGGGGGGGCTAGCGGGGTGGGGGAATTACAATGAGCAGTTCTTC	CSAQGGLAGWGNYNEQFF	TRBV20-1	TRBD2	once	TRBJ2-1
TGCGCCAGCAGCCGAGACGGAATAACGTTGGGCACAGATACGCAGTATTTT	CASSRDGITLGTDTQYF	TRBV5-1	-	-	TRBJ2-3
TGTGCCAGCAGCCCTGAGACAAGGGCTTTCTTT	CASSPETRAFF	TRBV6-6	-	-	TRBJ1-1
TGCAGCGCCGAGACTAGCGGGAGCTCTGGGGCCAACGTCCTGACTTTC	CSAETSGSSGANVLTF	TRBV29-1	TRBD2	few	TRBJ2-6
TGTGCCAGCAGCCTTGGGACAGGACTAGCCAAAAACATTCAGTACTTC	CASSLGTGLAKNIQYF	TRBV3-1	TRBD1	few	TRBJ2-4
TGTGCCAGCAGCCAAGGAGCAGGCACTGGAAACACCATATATTTT	CASSQGAGTGNTIYF	TRBV3-1	-	-	TRBJ1-3
TGTGCCAGCAGCATAACCCGGGCTAGCGGGAGTGAGACCCAGTACTTC	CASSITRASGSETQYF	TRBV7-3	TRBD2	-	TRBJ2-5
TGTGCCAGCGGAATTGCTGGGGCCCCCTACGAGCAGTACTTC	CASGIAGAPYEQYF	TRBV12-3/TRBV12-4	-	-	TRBJ2-7
TGTGCCAGCAGCCCCCTGGGACAGAGGAATTCACCCCTCCACTTT	CASSPLGQRNSPLHF	TRBV7-2	TRBD1	-	TRBJ1-6
TGTGCCAGCAGTGAAGGGACAGGTCTTACCTACGAGCAGTACTTC	CASSEGTGLTYEQYF	TRBV25-1	TRBD1	-	TRBJ2-7
TGTGCCAGCAGCTTAACTGTGCGGGGAGAAGATACGCAGTATTTT	CASSLTVRGEDTQYF	TRBV7-9	-	-	TRBJ2-3
TGCGCCAGCAGCCAAGAGCCAGCGGGAAGGGTGGATACGCAGTATTTT	CASSQEPAGRVDTQYF	TRBV4-1	TRBD2	-	TRBJ2-3
TGCGCCAGCAGCCGCTTGATTGGGGCAGAGGAGTTCTTC	CASSRLIGAEEFF	TRBV4-3	-	few	TRBJ2-1
TGCAGTGCCCCCCACAGGGGGGTCCGAGAGACCCAGTACTTC	CSAPHRGVRETQYF	TRBV20-1	TRBD1	few	TRBJ2-5
TGTGCCAGCAGCTTAGGGTCTAGCGGGAGGGATGAGCAGTACTTC	CASSLGSSGRDEQYF	TRBV7-2	TRBD2	-	TRBJ2-7
TGTGCCACCAGTGACGTAGGACGGACCCAGTACTTC	CATSDVGRTQYF	TRBV24-1	-	-	TRBJ2-5
TGTGCCAGCAGCCCGACCCTTGAGAACACTGAAGCTTTCTTT	CASSPTLENTEAFF	TRBV7-2	-	few	TRBJ1-1
TGTGCCAGCAGCTTGACAGCACCGAACACTGAAGCTTTCTTT	CASSLTAPNTEAFF	TRBV12-3/TRBV12-4	-	once	TRBJ1-1
TGCAGTCCAGAGAACCAAGAGACCCAGTACTTC	CSPENQETQYF	TRBV20-1	-	-	TRBJ2-5
TGTGCCAGCAGCATTCTAGCGGGAGGGCGGGAGCAGTTCTTC	CASSILAGGREQFF	TRBV7-9	TRBD2	few	TRBJ2-1
TGCAGTGCTAGGGCTCGGGGGATGTACGAGCAGTACTTC	CSARARGMYEQYF	TRBV20-1	-	-	TRBJ2-7
TGTGCCAGCAGCCAAGGGGCAGACACAGATACGCAGTATTTT	CASSQGADTDTQYF	TRBV4-2	-	few	TRBJ2-3
TGTGCCAGCAGTTTATTATGGCGGGATACGCAGTATTTT	CASSLLWRDTQYF	TRBV27	-	few	TRBJ2-3
TGTGCCACCGGTGAGGGAGGCCGGACTACGCAGTATTTT	CATGEGGRTTQYF	TRBV24-1	-	-	TRBJ2-3
TGTGCCAGCAGTTGGGGCACGAACACCGGGGAGCTGTTTTTT	CASSWGTNTGELFF	TRBV6-6	-	-	TRBJ2-2
TGCAGCGTCACGGAAGGGGTCAATCAGCCCCAGCATTTT	CSVTEGVNQPQHF	TRBV29-1	-	-	TRBJ1-5